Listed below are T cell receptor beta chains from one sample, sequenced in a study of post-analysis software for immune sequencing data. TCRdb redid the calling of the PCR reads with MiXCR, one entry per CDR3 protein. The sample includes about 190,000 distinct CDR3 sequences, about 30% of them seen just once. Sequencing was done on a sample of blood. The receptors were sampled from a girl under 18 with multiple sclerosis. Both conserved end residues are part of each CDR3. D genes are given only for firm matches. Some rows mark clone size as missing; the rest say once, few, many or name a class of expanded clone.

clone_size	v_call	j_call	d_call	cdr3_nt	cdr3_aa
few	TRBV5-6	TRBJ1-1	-	TGTGCCAGCAGCTTTATCGGTCATAAGAACACTGAAGCTTTCTTT	CASSFIGHKNTEAFF
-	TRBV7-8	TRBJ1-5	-	TGTGCCAGCAGCAGGACCCGGGAAGGCTGGAGCAATCAGCCCCAGCATTTT	CASSRTREGWSNQPQHF
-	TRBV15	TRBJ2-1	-	TGTGCCACCAGCAGAGAACGCGTCTACAATGAGCGGTACTTC	CATSRERVYNERYF
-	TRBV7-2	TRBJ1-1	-	TGTGCCAGCAGCATAGCCCCAGGCGGCACTGAAGCTTTCTTT	CASSIAPGGTEAFF
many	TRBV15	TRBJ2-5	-	TGTGCCACCAGCAGAGATCAAGAGACCCAGTACTTC	CATSRDQETQYF
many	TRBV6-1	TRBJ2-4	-	TGTGCCAGCAATCCAGGGGAAACCAAAAACATTCAGTACTTC	CASNPGETKNIQYF
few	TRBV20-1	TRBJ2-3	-	TGCAGTGCTAGAATGAACGGCCCGGATACGCAGTATTTT	CSARMNGPDTQYF
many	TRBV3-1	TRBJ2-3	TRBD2	TGTGCCAGCAGCCCAGACAGACTAGCTGCTGATACGCAGTATTTT	CASSPDRLAADTQYF
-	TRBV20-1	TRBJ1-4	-	TGCAGTGCTATGACGAGAGGGCTTGAAAAACTGTTTTTT	CSAMTRGLEKLFF
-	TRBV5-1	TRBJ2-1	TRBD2	TGCGCCAGCAGCCCATCAGATATGACTAGCGGGTTTTACAATGAGCAGTTCTTC	CASSPSDMTSGFYNEQFF
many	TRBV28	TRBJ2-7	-	TGTGCCAGCAGTTTTGCGTCGGGAAGGATGTCCGAGCAGTACTTC	CASSFASGRMSEQYF
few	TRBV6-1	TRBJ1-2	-	TGTGCCAGCAGGTTCTTCCGGGGGTATGGCTACACCTTC	CASRFFRGYGYTF
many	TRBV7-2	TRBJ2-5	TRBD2	TGTGCCAGCAGCTCGGGACTAGGGGGAGGGGAGACCCAGTACTTC	CASSSGLGGGETQYF
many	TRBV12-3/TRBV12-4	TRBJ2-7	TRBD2	TGTGCCAGCAGTTCGAAGACTAGCGGTTATAGCTCCTACGAGCAGTACTTC	CASSSKTSGYSSYEQYF
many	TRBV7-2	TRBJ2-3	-	TGTGCCAGCAGCTTAGACTACACAGATACGCAGTATTTT	CASSLDYTDTQYF
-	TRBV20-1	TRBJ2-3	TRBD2	TGCAGTGCTAGCCGGGGGGGCGGTGCAGATACGCAGTATTTT	CSASRGGGADTQYF
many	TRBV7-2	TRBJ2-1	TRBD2	TGTGCCAGCATCGGGACTAGCGGGATGTACAATGAGCAGTTCTTC	CASIGTSGMYNEQFF
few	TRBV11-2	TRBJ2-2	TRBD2	TGTGCCAGCAGCTTAGTGGGACTAGCGAGGGCCGGGGAGCTGTTTTTT	CASSLVGLARAGELFF
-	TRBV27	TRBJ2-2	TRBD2	TGTGCCAGCAGTTCGTATCTAGCGGGAGGGCGCACCGGGGAGCTGTTTTTT	CASSSYLAGGRTGELFF
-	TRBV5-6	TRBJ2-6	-	TGTGCCAGCAGCTTTTACGGGGCCTCTGGGGCCAACGTCCTGACTTTC	CASSFYGASGANVLTF
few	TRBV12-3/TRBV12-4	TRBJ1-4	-	TGTGCCAGCAGTAACAGGGAATATGAAAAACTGTTTTTT	CASSNREYEKLFF
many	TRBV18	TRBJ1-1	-	TGTGCCAGCTCACGCCAAGAAGGGTCCACTGAAGCTTTCTTT	CASSRQEGSTEAFF
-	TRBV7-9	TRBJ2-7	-	TGTGCCAGCAGCCCACAGGCTAGCCCTTCCGACAATGAGCAGTACTTC	CASSPQASPSDNEQYF
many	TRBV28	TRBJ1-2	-	TGTGCCAGCAGTTCCGGTGCCGGGCGTCTCTATGGCTACACCTTC	CASSSGAGRLYGYTF
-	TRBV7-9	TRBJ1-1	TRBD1	TGTGCCAGCAGCTTTCGGACAGGGGGCATGAACACTGAAGCTTTCTTT	CASSFRTGGMNTEAFF
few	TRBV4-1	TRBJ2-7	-	TGCGCCAGCAGCCACCTGGCACAGGGGACTTACAATGAGCAGTACTTC	CASSHLAQGTYNEQYF
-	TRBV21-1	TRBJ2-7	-	TGTGCCAGCAGCAAAGCGCTCCTAGCGGGTGTTGGGGGTAATGAGCAGTACTTC	CASSKALLAGVGGNEQYF
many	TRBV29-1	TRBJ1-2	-	TGCAGCGTTGAAGATCAGGGAAACCGCTACACCTTC	CSVEDQGNRYTF
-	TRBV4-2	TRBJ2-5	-	TGTGCCAGCAGCCAAGATCAGATTGGGAGAAGGGAAGAGACCCAGTACTTC	CASSQDQIGRREETQYF
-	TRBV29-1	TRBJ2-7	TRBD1	TGCAGCGTTGAGACAGGGGGACCCTACGAGCAGTACTTC	CSVETGGPYEQYF
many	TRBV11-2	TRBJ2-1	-	TGTGCCAGCAGCTTATCTCCAGGCTACTCCTACAATGAGCAGTTCTTC	CASSLSPGYSYNEQFF
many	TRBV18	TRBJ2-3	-	TGTGCCAGCTCTGAAGACCGAGATACGCAGTATTTT	CASSEDRDTQYF
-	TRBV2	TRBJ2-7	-	TGTGCCAGCAGTGATTGGTTATTCACCTACGAGCAGTACTTC	CASSDWLFTYEQYF
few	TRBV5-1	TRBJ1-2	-	TGCGCCAGCAGGCCCGCGCCGGGGGCTAACTATGGCTACACCTTC	CASRPAPGANYGYTF
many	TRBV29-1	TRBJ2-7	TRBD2	TGCAGCGTTGTAGTGGGAGGGCCCTCGGGCGAGCAGTACTTC	CSVVVGGPSGEQYF
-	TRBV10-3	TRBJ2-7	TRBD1	TGTGCCATCAGTGAAGGGACAGGGGACGAGCAGTACTTC	CAISEGTGDEQYF
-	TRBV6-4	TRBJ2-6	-	TGTGCCAGCAGTGCCCCGGACAGCTCTGGGGCCAACGTCCTGACTTTC	CASSAPDSSGANVLTF
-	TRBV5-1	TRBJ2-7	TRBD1	TGCGCCAGCAGCGCCACGGGACAGGGGTTCGGCGGTGTCTACGAGCAGTACTTC	CASSATGQGFGGVYEQYF
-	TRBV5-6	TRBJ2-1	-	TGTGCCAGCAGCTTGATAGAAGAGCTCCACTACAATGAGCAGTTCTTC	CASSLIEELHYNEQFF
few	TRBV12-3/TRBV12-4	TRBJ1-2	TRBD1	TGTGCCAGCAGCCCCGGGACAGGGATTTATGGCTACACCTTC	CASSPGTGIYGYTF
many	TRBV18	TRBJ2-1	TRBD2	TGTGCCAGCTCAAGCGGGAGTGGCTACAATGAGCAGTTCTTC	CASSSGSGYNEQFF
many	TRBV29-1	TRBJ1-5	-	TGCAGCGTTGCGGGGGGGTTGGGCCAGCCCCAGCATTTT	CSVAGGLGQPQHF
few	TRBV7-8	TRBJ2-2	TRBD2	TGTGCCAGCAGCACCCCTAGCGGGGTGGGGAACACCGGGGAGCTGTTTTTT	CASSTPSGVGNTGELFF
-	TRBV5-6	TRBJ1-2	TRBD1	TGTGCCAGCAGCTTGGGGGGGACAGCTAACTATGGCTACACCTTC	CASSLGGTANYGYTF
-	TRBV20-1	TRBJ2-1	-	TGCAGTGCTAGCAAGAGGGACTACAATGAGCAGTTCTTC	CSASKRDYNEQFF